The following is a T cell receptor (beta chain) sequence with its context. Assay: immunoSEQ multiplex PCR; the TCRdb copy retains only in-frame clones and omits some. The data show about 50,000 clones, approximately 83% seen once. These data originate in a study of PD-L1 blockade in urothelial cancer. For the study at large: Patients went on atezolizumab in about 2014, receiving 1,200 mg intravenously every 3 weeks. In terms of prior chemotherapy, patients had received 0 to 3 regimens. Peripheral blood specimens exhibited a median yield of 141,255 T cells.

As to time point: peripheral blood 6 weeks after treatment start. This CDR3 has 14 amino acids. From germline, CDR1 is SGHKS and CDR2 YYEKEE (reference sequence). The ends lost 2 bases at V and 4 bases at J; junction bases unmatched: 5. The starting material was PBMCs, obtained around atezolizumab (anti-PD-L1) treatment. The source is a man aged 55 to 70 with urothelial cancer. The V gene is TRBV5-5, the J gene TRBJ2-5; 7 nucleotides line up with TRBD1. The CDR3 DNA reads as TGTGCCAGCAGCTTAAGAGGGGGCCTAGAGACCCAGTACTTC. Its protein product is CASSLRGGLETQYF.